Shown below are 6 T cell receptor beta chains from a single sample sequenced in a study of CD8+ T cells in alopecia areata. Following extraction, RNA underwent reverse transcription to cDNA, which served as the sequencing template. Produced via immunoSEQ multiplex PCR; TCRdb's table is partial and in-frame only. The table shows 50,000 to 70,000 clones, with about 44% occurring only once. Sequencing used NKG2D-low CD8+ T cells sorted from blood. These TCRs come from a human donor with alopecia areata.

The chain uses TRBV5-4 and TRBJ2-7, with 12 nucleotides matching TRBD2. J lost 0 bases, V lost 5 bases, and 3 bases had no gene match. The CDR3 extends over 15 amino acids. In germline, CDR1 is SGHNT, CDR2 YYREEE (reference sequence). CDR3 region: CASSLTSGSSYEQYF. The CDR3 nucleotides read TGTGCCAGCAGTCTGACTAGCGGGAGCTCCTACGAGCAGTACTTC.

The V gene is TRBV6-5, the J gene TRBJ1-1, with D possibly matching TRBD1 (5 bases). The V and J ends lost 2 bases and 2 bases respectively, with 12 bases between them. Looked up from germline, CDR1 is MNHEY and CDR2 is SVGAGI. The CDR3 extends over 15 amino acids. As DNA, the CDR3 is TGTGCCAGCAGTTACAGGGGCAGGGCTAACACTGAAGCTTTCTTT. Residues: CASSYRGRANTEAFF.

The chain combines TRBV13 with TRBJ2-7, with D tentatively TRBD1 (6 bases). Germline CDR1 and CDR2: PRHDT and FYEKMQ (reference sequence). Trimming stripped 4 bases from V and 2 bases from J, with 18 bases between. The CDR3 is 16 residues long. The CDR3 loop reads CASSSREGRGPYEQYF. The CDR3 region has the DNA TGTGCCAGCAGCTCACGGGAAGGCAGGGGCCCCTACGAGCAGTACTTC.

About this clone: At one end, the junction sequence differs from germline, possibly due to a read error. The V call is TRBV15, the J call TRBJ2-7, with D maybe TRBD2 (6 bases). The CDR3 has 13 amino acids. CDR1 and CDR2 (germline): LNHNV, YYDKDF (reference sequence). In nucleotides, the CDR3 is TGTGCCGCCAGCATGGGCGGGAACTACGAGCAGTACTTC. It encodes CAASMGGNYEQYF.

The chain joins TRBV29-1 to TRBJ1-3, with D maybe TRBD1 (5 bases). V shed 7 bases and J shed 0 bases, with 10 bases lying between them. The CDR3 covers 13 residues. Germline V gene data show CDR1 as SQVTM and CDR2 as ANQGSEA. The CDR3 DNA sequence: TGCAGCGCTCCGGGGACCTCTGGAAACACCATATATTTT. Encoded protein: CSAPGTSGNTIYF.

CDR3 loop: CASSGGLNANTGELFF. CDR3 DNA sequence: TGTGCCAGCAGCGGGGGACTCAACGCGAACACCGGGGAGCTGTTTTTT. V usage is TRBV5-4 and J usage is TRBJ2-2; D is perhaps TRBD2 (6 bases). CDR1 SGHNT and CDR2 YYREEE come from the germline V gene (reference sequence). The CDR3 loop spans 16 amino acids. The germline V and J ends were trimmed by 4 bases and 0 bases, with 13 bases remaining between them. Filled out from reference TRBV5-4 and TRBJ2-2, the complete variable domain reads ETGVTQSPTHLIKTRGQQVTLRCSSQSGHNTVSWYQQALGQGPQFIFQYYREEENGRGNFPPRFSGLQFPNYSSELNVNALELDDSALYLCASSGGLNANTGELFFGEGSRLTVL.